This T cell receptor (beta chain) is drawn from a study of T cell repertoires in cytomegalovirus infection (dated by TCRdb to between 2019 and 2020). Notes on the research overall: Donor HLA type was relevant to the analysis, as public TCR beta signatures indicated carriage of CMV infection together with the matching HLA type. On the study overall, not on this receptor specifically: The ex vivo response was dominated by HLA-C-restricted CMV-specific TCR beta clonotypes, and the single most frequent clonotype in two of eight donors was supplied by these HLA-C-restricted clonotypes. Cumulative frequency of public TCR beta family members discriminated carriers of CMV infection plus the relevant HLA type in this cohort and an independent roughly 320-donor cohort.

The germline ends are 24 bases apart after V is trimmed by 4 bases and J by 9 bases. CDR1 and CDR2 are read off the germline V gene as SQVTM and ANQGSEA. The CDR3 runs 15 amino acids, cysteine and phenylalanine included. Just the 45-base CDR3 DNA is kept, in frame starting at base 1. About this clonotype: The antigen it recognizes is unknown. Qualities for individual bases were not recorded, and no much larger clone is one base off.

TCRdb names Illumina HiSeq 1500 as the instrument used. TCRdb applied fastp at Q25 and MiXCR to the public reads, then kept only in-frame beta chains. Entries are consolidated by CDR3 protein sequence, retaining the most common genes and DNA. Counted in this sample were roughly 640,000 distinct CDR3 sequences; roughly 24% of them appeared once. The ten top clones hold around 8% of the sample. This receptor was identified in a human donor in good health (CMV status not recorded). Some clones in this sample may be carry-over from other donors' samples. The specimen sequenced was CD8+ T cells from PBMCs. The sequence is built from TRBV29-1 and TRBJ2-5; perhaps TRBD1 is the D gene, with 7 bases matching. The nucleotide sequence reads TGCAGCGTTGTGGGCGGGACAGCTCTAGTTGGAGCCCAGTACTTC. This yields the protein CSVVGGTALVGAQYF.